These 13 T cell receptor beta chains share one sample of origin, sequenced in a study of T cell repertoires in cytomegalovirus infection. MiXCR, run by TCRdb on the reads, gives a single entry per CDR3 protein. This table holds nearly 650,000 distinct CDR3 sequences, 20% to 25% found once. Material for sequencing was CD8+ T cells from PBMCs. These receptors came from a human donor in good health (CMV status not recorded). Some clones in this sample may be carry-over from other donors' samples.

This clonotype occurred many times. This chain joins TRBV7-2 and TRBJ2-1; D is uncertain. Germline loops: CDR1 SGHTA, CDR2 FQGNSA. This CDR3 has 11 residues. V gave up 10 bases and J gave up 4 bases, with 8 bases separating them. The CDR3 DNA reads as TGTGCCACCCTAAGGTACAATGAGCAGTTCTTC. It codes for CATLRYNEQFF.

CDR3 in amino acids: CSVGRLTLDGYTF. In nucleotides, the CDR3 is TGCAGCGTTGGAAGACTTACCCTGGATGGCTACACCTTC. The genes are TRBV29-1 and TRBJ1-2; the D is unclear. Trimming stripped 4 bases from V and 6 bases from J, with 15 bases between. Germline-derived CDR1 and CDR2 are SQVTM and ANQGSEA. The CDR3 extends over 13 amino acids.

This clonotype appeared a few times. The CDR3 protein is CASSFSPQGRFETQYF. In nucleotides, the CDR3 is TGTGCCAGCAGTTTCAGCCCCCAGGGGCGCTTTGAGACCCAGTACTTC. The chain uses TRBV12-3 or TRBV12-4 and TRBJ2-5, with TRBD1 as a possible D gene (6 bases). There are 16 residues in the CDR3. Trimming took 3 bases from V and 5 from J, leaving 19 bases between them.

V is TRBV20-1 and J is TRBJ1-2, with TRBD1 as a possible D gene (5 bases). Germline V CDR1 and CDR2: DFQATT, SNEGSKA (reference sequence). The CDR3 runs 12 residues. V lost 2 bases and J 5 bases, leaving 9 bases between the germline ends. In DNA form, the CDR3 reads TGCAGTGCTAGATATGGGGCGTATGGCTACACCTTC. The encoded protein is CSARYGAYGYTF.

The J gene is TRBJ2-7, the V gene TRBV20-1, with D possibly being TRBD1 (6 bases). Deletions cut 6 bases from V and 4 bases from J, with 16 bases between. CDR3 size: 13 residues. Germline assignment: CDR1 DFQATT and CDR2 SNEGSKA (reference sequence). CDR3 in DNA: TGCAGTGCCCGGGACATATCGGGATACGAGCAGTACTTC. It translates to CSARDISGYEQYF.

Ten or more counts support this clonotype. The genes are TRBV7-2 and TRBJ2-5; D is undetermined. CDR1 is SGHTA and CDR2 is FQGNSA in the germline V gene. This CDR3 has 15 residues. V gave up 1 base and J gave up 0 bases, with 9 bases separating them. The CDR3, as DNA: TGTGCCAGCAGCTTAGGGACGGCGTACCAAGAGACCCAGTACTTC. Translating gives CASSLGTAYQETQYF.

The chain has TRBV7-9 and TRBJ2-3; D is unclear. The germline CDR1 and CDR2 sequences are SEHNR and FQNEAQ (reference sequence). The CDR3 consists of 14 residues. Deletions cut 8 bases from V and 5 bases from J, with 17 bases between. The CDR3 bases are TGTGCCAGCTGCCCCAGAGATCGGAGAGATACGCAGTATTTT. This translates into CASCPRDRRDTQYF.

The chain has TRBV6-5 and TRBJ2-5; D might be TRBD1 (6 bases). Trimming cost V 2 bases and J 4 bases, with 14 bases left between them. The CDR3 covers 15 residues. Germline CDR1 MNHEY, CDR2 SVGAGI. The CDR3 spells CASSYGGGHGETQYF. In nucleotides, the CDR3 is TGTGCCAGCAGTTACGGTGGGGGACATGGAGAGACCCAGTACTTC.

The chain is built from TRBV6-6 and TRBJ2-1; TRBD1 matches 10 bases. The V gene end was trimmed by 7 bases and the J gene end by 6 bases; junction bases not matched to a gene: 12. The CDR3 is made up of 16 amino acids. CDR1 is MNHNY and CDR2 is SVGAGI in the germline V gene (reference sequence). CDR3 DNA: TGTGCCAGCAACGTCCTACGACAGGGGGCTGGCAATGAGCAGTTCTTC. Its translation is CASNVLRQGAGNEQFF.

Only a few counts were recorded for this clonotype. V and J are TRBV5-4 and TRBJ1-1; TRBD1 is a possible D gene (6 bases). V dropped 0 bases and J dropped 7 bases, with 10 bases sitting between them. This CDR3 contains 13 residues. CDR1 is SGHNT, CDR2 YYREEE, per germline (reference sequence). DNA of the CDR3: TGTGCCAGCAGCTTGGAAAACAGGGTTGAAGCTTTCTTT. Amino acids: CASSLENRVEAFF.

The J gene is TRBJ2-1, the V gene TRBV9; 7 positions agree with TRBD1. V shed 0 bases, J shed 5 bases, and the junction held 5 bases outside the gene matches. This CDR3 region has 15 residues. Germline V gives CDR1 SGDLS, CDR2 YYNGEE. The CDR3 loop reads CASSVGQGFDNEQFF. The DNA for the CDR3 is TGTGCCAGCAGCGTAGGACAGGGTTTTGACAATGAGCAGTTCTTC. Looking up the rest from reference TRBV9 and TRBJ2-1 gives the full variable domain: DSGVTQTPKHLITATGQRVTLRCSPRSGDLSVYWYQQSLDQGLQFLIQYYNGEERAKGNILERFSAQQFPDLHSELNLSSLELGDSALYFCASSVGQGFDNEQFFGPGTRLTVL.

This clonotype appeared many times. The chain employs TRBV6-2 or TRBV6-3 and TRBJ2-3; 7 bases agree with TRBD1. V was pared by 8 bases and J by 4 bases, with 6 bases of the junction left unmatched. This CDR3 has 13 amino acids. The V gene's germline CDR1 is MNHEY and CDR2 SVGEGT. This CDR3 is CASLRGSADTQYF. The CDR3 DNA reads TGTGCCAGCCTCAGGGGGTCGGCAGATACGCAGTATTTT.

The chain uses TRBV29-1 and TRBJ2-3; the match to TRBD2 covers 11 bases. Looked up from germline, CDR1 is SQVTM and CDR2 is ANQGSEA. This CDR3 has 16 amino acids. With 6 bases clipped from V and 3 bases from J, the junction kept 11 bases outside the gene matches. This CDR3 reads CSVPLGSGGVTDTQYF. The CDR3, as DNA: TGCAGCGTCCCTTTGGGTAGCGGGGGGGTGACAGATACGCAGTATTTT.